The 3 T cell receptor beta chains given below trace back to one sample, sequenced in a study of T cells in Graves' hyperthyroidism and ophthalmopathy. RNA transcripts served as the template for amplifying TCR beta CDR3 regions. The study used the HTBI primer set for a first-round RT-PCR of the TCR CDR3. TCRdb reanalysed the multiplex PCR reads using MiXCR and keeps one entry per CDR3 protein. Of a few hundred thousand distinct CDR3 sequences in the sample, 20% to 25% were seen once. The sequencing input was blood. These receptors originate from a woman aged 50 to 60 with Graves' hyperthyroidism.

This clonotype was found many times. The CDR3 nucleotides read TGTGCCAGCAGCAGTCCGTCTAGCGGGAGCGGGACCGGGGAGCTGTTTTTT. Protein: CASSSPSSGSGTGELFF. V usage is TRBV11-2 and J usage is TRBJ2-2; 10 nucleotides match TRBD2. There are 17 residues in the CDR3. V lost 5 bases and J lost 5; bases outside the gene matches: 11. Per germline, CDR1 SGHAT and CDR2 FQNNGV.

The V and J genes are TRBV9 and TRBJ2-1, with D possibly matching TRBD2 (6 bases). This CDR3 region has 17 residues. Per the germline V gene, CDR1 is SGDLS and CDR2 is YYNGEE. The ends were cut back, 2 bases at V and 4 bases at J, with 19 bases in the middle. The CDR3 DNA sequence: TGTGCCAGCAGCGTCGACGGGACTCCTTATGTTTACAATGAGCAGTTCTTC. Its protein is CASSVDGTPYVYNEQFF.

The sample holds a few counts of this clonotype. This CDR3 is CAWSPFGANTIYF. In DNA, the CDR3 is TGTGCCTGGAGTCCCTTCGGGGCAAACACCATATATTTT. V gene TRBV30 combines with J gene TRBJ1-3, with D possibly being TRBD1 (5 bases). CDR3 length equals 13 residues. Trimming shortened V by 2 bases and J by 6 bases, and 11 bases separated the two germline ends. CDR1 and CDR2 (germline): GTSNPN, SVGIG (reference sequence).